The source of this T cell receptor beta chain is a study of blood T cell repertoires in COVID-19. The overall study: Researchers got acute and convalescent COVID-19 samples from the United States, Italy and Spain. PBMCs, B-cell-depleted T cells, or T cells were the source of the cDNA or gDNA that made up the material.

CDR3 length: 15 amino acids. Per germline, CDR1 MNHEY and CDR2 SVGAGI. Germline trimming cut 5 bases from V and 0 bases from J; bases unmatched to any gene: 4. In the original analysis: How many nucleated cells were present was estimated from reference gene primer amplification. Sequencing was performed with immunoSEQ multiplex PCR; in TCRdb, only in-frame clones are kept and a portion is missing. The DNA gave D and trimming, while V, J and clone size come from that table. The table records over 150,000 clones, around four fifths of them present only once. The receptor was isolated from a woman older than 75 with acute or convalescent COVID-19. The chain employs TRBV6-5 and TRBJ2-1; 7 nucleotides match TRBD1. The specimen was peripheral blood. The chain's CDR3 is CASSLDRSSYNEQFF. DNA for the CDR3: TGTGCCAGCAGTCTGGACAGGAGCTCCTACAATGAGCAGTTCTTC.